These T cell receptor beta chains were read from a single sample in a study of T cell responses to AZD1222 COVID-19 vaccine. TCRdb's table, derived via immunoSEQ multiplex PCR, lists solely in-frame clones and lacks some. The sample has fewer than 70,000 clones; 70% to 80% are singletons. Source: peripheral blood, taken 28 days after the second AZD1222 dose. All receptors derive from an adult who received the AZD1222 COVID-19 vaccine. The CDR3 runs from the conserved cysteine through the conserved F or W. The D gene is left open where the match is weak. Not every row has a clone size; where given, it reads once, few, many or a size class.

>TRBJ1-1|-|once|TRBV18
TGTGCCAGCTCAGCGGGGGAGGGCCGGGTCACTGAAGCTTTCTTT
CASSAGEGRVTEAFF
>TRBJ2-5|-|-|TRBV9
TGTGCCAGCAGTGAGGACTCAGGCGGGACCCAGTACTTC
CASSEDSGGTQYF
>TRBJ2-3|-|-|TRBV6-2/TRBV6-3
TGTGCCAGCAGTTACCAACTGAACCCCGATGGAGCAGATACGCAGTATTTT
CASSYQLNPDGADTQYF
>TRBJ1-2|TRBD1|once|TRBV20-1
TGCAGTGCTAGTACCCTGAAAGGGGGCAGGGATGGCTACACCTTC
CSASTLKGGRDGYTF
>TRBJ1-1|-|-|TRBV7-9
TGTGCCAGCAGCTTAGATCGTCAGCAAGGGAGGGAAGCTTTCTTT
CASSLDRQQGREAFF
>TRBJ2-6|-|-|TRBV7-2
TGTGCCAGCACCCACGTCCAAGCTGGGGCCAACGTCCTGACTTTC
CASTHVQAGANVLTF
>TRBJ1-2|-|-|TRBV3-1/TRBV3-2
TGTGCCAGCCTTGATACAGGGAACGTCGGCTATGGCTACACCTTC
CASLDTGNVGYGYTF
>TRBJ1-2|-|-|TRBV5-6
TGTGCCAGCAGCCCGGGGGCAGTGGCTGGCTACACCTTC
CASSPGAVAGYTF
>TRBJ2-3|-|few|TRBV5-4
TGTGCCAGCAGCTTGCCAGGACCCGGCGATACGCAGTATTTT
CASSLPGPGDTQYF
>TRBJ1-6|TRBD1|-|TRBV5-6
TGTGCCAGCAGCCCGACCGGGACAGGGGATGATGGTTCACCCCTCCACTTT
CASSPTGTGDDGSPLHF
>TRBJ2-7|-|-|TRBV7-9
TGTGCCAGCAGCCTACCCGGGACGGACTCCTACGAGCAGTACTTC
CASSLPGTDSYEQYF